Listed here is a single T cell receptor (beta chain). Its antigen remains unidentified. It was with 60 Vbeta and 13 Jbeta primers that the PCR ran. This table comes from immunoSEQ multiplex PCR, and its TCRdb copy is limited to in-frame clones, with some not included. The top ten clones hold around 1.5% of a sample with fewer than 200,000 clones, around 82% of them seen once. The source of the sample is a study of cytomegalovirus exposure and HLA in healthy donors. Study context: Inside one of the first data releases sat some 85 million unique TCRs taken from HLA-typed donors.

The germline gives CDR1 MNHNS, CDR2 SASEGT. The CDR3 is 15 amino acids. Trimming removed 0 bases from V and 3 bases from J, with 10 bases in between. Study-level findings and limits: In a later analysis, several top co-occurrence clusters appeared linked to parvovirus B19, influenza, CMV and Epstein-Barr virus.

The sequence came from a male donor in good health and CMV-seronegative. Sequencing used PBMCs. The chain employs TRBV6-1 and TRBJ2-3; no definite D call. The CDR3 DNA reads TGTGCCAGCAGTGAAGCGTGGCGGCAGACAGATACGCAGTATTTT. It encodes CASSEAWRQTDTQYF.